The 15 T cell receptor beta chains reported below all come from one sample, sequenced in a study of cytomegalovirus exposure and HLA in healthy donors. PCR primers comprised 60 Vbeta and 13 Jbeta primers. Assay used: immunoSEQ multiplex PCR; TCRdb lists only in-frame clones, some missing. The sample has fewer than 350,000 clones, about 87% seen once. The sample comprised PBMCs. These receptors originate from a woman in her late teens or twenties in good health and CMV-seronegative.

The genes are TRBV5-1 and TRBJ1-3; the D is unclear. Trimming left V 0 bases short and J 0 bases short, with 16 bases between. This CDR3 contains 18 residues. Germline loops: CDR1 SGHRS, CDR2 YFSETQ. The chain's CDR3 is CASSLGGRPGSSGNTIYF. CDR3 bases: TGCGCCAGCAGCTTGGGCGGGCGGCCTGGAAGCTCTGGAAACACCATATATTTT.

The V and J genes are TRBV7-9 and TRBJ1-6; tentative D call: TRBD1 (5 bases). Germline V gene sequence: CDR1 SEHNR, CDR2 FQNEAQ (reference sequence). The ends were cut back, 1 base at V and 0 bases at J, with 10 bases in the middle. The CDR3 consists of 17 residues. Here the CDR3 DNA reads TGTGCCAGCAGCTTAGAACAGGCATACTCCTATAATTCACCCCTCCACTTT. Amino acid sequence: CASSLEQAYSYNSPLHF.

The chain is built from TRBV6-5 and TRBJ2-5, with D possibly being TRBD2 (6 bases). The V and J ends lost 6 bases and 5 bases respectively, with 16 bases between them. The CDR3 sequence is 14 residues long. Looked up from germline, CDR1 is MNHEY and CDR2 is SVGAGI. CDR3 region: CASSDRTKRETQYF. As DNA, the CDR3 is TGTGCCAGCAGCGATAGGACTAAACGGGAGACCCAGTACTTC.

The J gene is TRBJ2-7, the V gene TRBV5-1; D unresolved. Germline V lookup: CDR1 SGHRS, CDR2 YFSETQ. This CDR3 contains 13 residues. V was pared by 7 bases and J by 2 bases, with 13 bases between. CDR3 in amino acids: CASGALNAYEQYF. CDR3 DNA sequence: TGCGCCAGCGGAGCTCTAAATGCCTACGAGCAGTACTTC.

This clone was picked up a small number of times. V gene TRBV6-5 combines with J gene TRBJ2-5; D is unresolved. The CDR3 length is 12 residues. CDR1 and CDR2 from the germline V gene are MNHEY and SVGAGI. Trimming removed 0 bases from V and 5 bases from J, with 4 bases in between. The CDR3 bases are TGTGCCAGCAGTTACTCGAGGGAGACCCAGTACTTC. It is translated as CASSYSRETQYF.

The chain is built from TRBV30 and TRBJ1-2; no clear D. V lost 1 base, J lost 1 base, and 10 bases lay in between. This CDR3 has 14 residues. From germline, CDR1 is GTSNPN and CDR2 SVGIG (reference sequence). DNA for the CDR3: TGTGCCTGGAGTGCACCGGGATGTAACTATGGCTACACCTTC. Translation gives CAWSAPGCNYGYTF.

CDR3 amino acids: CASSYFGGFSYEQYF. CDR3 DNA: TGTGCCAGCAGTTACTTCGGGGGTTTCTCCTACGAGCAGTACTTC. The chain recombines TRBV6-5 with TRBJ2-7; perhaps TRBD2 as D (6 bases). CDR1 and CDR2 (germline): MNHEY, SVGAGI. The CDR3 sequence is 15 residues long. The V and J ends lost 1 base and 0 bases respectively, with 10 bases between them.

The V gene is TRBV7-9, the J gene TRBJ2-5; weak D call: TRBD1 (5 bases). The germline V gene has CDR1 SEHNR and CDR2 FQNEAQ (reference sequence). The ends were cut back, 5 bases at V and 5 bases at J, with 24 bases in the middle. CDR3 length: 17 amino acids. The CDR3 DNA reads TGTGCCAGCAGCCGATCGATGACAGCCCGGAATGGGGAGACCCAGTACTTC. Protein product: CASSRSMTARNGETQYF.

The CDR3 sequence is CASSRLGTEAYGYTF. The CDR3 DNA sequence: TGTGCCAGCAGCCGACTTGGGACAGAAGCTTATGGCTACACCTTC. The J gene is TRBJ1-2, the V gene TRBV14; 7 bases agree with TRBD1. CDR3 length: 15 amino acids. Germline V gene lookup returns CDR1 SGHDN and CDR2 FVKESK. The V gene end was trimmed by 4 bases and the J gene end by 5 bases; junction bases not matched to a gene: 10.

This rearrangement joins TRBV29-1 to TRBJ1-1; 9 nucleotides match TRBD1. This CDR3 has 13 residues. J gave up 1 base and V 7 bases, and 4 bases lay outside the gene matches. CDR1 is SQVTM and CDR2 is ANQGSEA in the germline V gene. In DNA form, the CDR3 reads TGCAGCGCTAAGACAGGGGGGAACACTGAAGCTTTCTTT. Protein sequence: CSAKTGGNTEAFF.

V and J are TRBV7-9 and TRBJ1-6; no firm D call. The V gene lost 2 bases and the J gene lost 7 bases, with 9 bases spanning the gap. CDR1 and CDR2 (germline): SEHNR, FQNEAQ (reference sequence). The CDR3 is made up of 14 amino acids. For the CDR3, the DNA is TGTGCCAGCAGCTTAATAAACAGCAATTCACCCCTCCACTTT. It codes for CASSLINSNSPLHF. The complete variable domain, with remaining parts taken from reference TRBV7-9 and TRBJ1-6, reads DTGVSQNPRHKITKRGQNVTFRCDPISEHNRLYWYRQTLGQGPEFLTYFQNEAQLEKSRLLSDRFSAERPKGSFSTLEIQRTEQGDSAMYLCASSLINSNSPLHFGNGTRLTVT.

The V call is TRBV2, the J call TRBJ1-1; a possible D gene is TRBD1 (5 bases). The V gene lost 6 bases and the J gene lost 3 bases, with 11 bases spanning the gap. The CDR3 has 13 residues. Germline V gives CDR1 SNHLY, CDR2 FYNNEI. CDR3 region: CASRSGVYTEAFF. In nucleotides, the CDR3 is TGTGCCAGCAGATCGGGGGTCTACACTGAAGCTTTCTTT.

This clone was recorded once. Other DNA sequences in the sample encode the same CDR3. This sequence joins TRBV7-9 and TRBJ1-1, with D possibly being TRBD1 (5 bases). The ends were cut back, 5 bases at V and 2 bases at J, with 9 bases in the middle. From germline, CDR1 is SEHNR and CDR2 FQNEAQ (reference sequence). CDR3 length equals 13 residues. CDR3 loop: CASSIRENTEAFF. The CDR3 DNA reads as TGTGCCAGCAGCATCAGGGAAAACACTGAAGCTTTCTTT.

V gene TRBV28 combines with J gene TRBJ2-7; 9 nucleotides agree with TRBD1. The junction had 12 bases not matched to a gene; V was cut back by 3 bases and J by 6 bases. The CDR3 is made up of 16 amino acids. CDR1 and CDR2 (germline): MDHEN, SYDVKM. The CDR3 DNA follows: TGTGCCAGCAGTTTCTCTTTGACAGGGGGATCGGGCGAGCAGTACTTC. This encodes CASSFSLTGGSGEQYF. Drawing the rest from reference TRBV28 and TRBJ2-7, the complete variable domain is DVKVTQSSRYLVKRTGEKVFLECVQDMDHENMFWYRQDPGLGLRLIYFSYDVKMKEKGDIPEGYSVSREKKERFSLILESASTNQTSMYLCASSFSLTGGSGEQYFGPGTRLTVT.

The chain combines TRBV29-1 with TRBJ1-1; D may be TRBD1 (5 bases). Trimming removed 3 bases at V and 3 bases at J, with 14 bases between. Germline assignment: CDR1 SQVTM and CDR2 ANQGSEA. The CDR3 runs 14 residues. In DNA, the CDR3 is TGCAGCGTTGACGGCCAGGGAAAGTACACTGAAGCTTTCTTT. It codes for CSVDGQGKYTEAFF.